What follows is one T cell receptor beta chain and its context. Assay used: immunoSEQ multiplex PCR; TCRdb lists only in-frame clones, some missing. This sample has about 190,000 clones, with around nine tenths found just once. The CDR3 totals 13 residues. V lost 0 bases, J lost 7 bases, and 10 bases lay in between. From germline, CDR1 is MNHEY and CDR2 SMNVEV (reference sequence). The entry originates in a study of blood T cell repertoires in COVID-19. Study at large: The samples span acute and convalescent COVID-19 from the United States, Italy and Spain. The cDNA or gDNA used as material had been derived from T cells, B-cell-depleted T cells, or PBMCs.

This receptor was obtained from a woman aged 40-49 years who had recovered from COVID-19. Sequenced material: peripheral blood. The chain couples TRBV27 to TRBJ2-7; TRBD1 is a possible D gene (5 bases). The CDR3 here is CASSLSRQTEQYF. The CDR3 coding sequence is TGTGCCAGCAGTTTATCCCGACAGACTGAGCAGTACTTC.